This entry is about one T cell receptor beta chain. The antigen is not known. This specimen belongs to a study of read filtering for tumor transcriptome and immune sequencing. Study as a whole: Mean patient age was approximately 71 years, range about 40 to 85; 17 male, 12 to 15 female. Revised staging placed eight or nine patients in R-ISS I, 15 to 20 in II, 6 or 7 in III.

Notes on the study in general: In IR-seq, single-read clonotypes were 70% to 85% of clonotypes but about 3.5% of reads.

From 300 to 450 ng of RNA, a library with molecular barcoded alpha/delta and beta/gamma adaptors was made. MiXCR, applied by TCRdb to the reads, yields one record per CDR3 protein. The sample carries some 25,000 distinct CDR3 sequences, 20% to 25% recorded once. This CDR3 spans 14 amino acids. V gave up 5 bases and J gave up 0 bases, with 9 bases separating them. In germline, CDR1 is SEHNR, CDR2 FQNEAQ (reference sequence). The V and J genes are TRBV7-9 and TRBJ2-3; D not resolved. Sequenced input: a population of CD138-negative cells sorted from bone marrow. This receptor was obtained from a donor aged 40 or older with multiple myeloma. The CDR3 sequence: CASSTWASTDTQYF. In nucleotides, the CDR3 is TGTGCCAGCAGCACCTGGGCTAGCACAGATACGCAGTATTTT.